The rows below give T cell receptor beta chains drawn from one sample of a study of identical twins. MiXCR, applied by TCRdb to the 5' RACE reads, yields one record per CDR3 protein. The sample has some 1,600,000 distinct CDR3 sequences, around a third seen once. Sequencing was performed on cord blood. These receptor sequences come from a newborn girl in good health. Each CDR3 is given with its conserved first and last residue. Each record gives: J gene, D gene, V gene, CDR3 length, clone size, CDR3 protein, CDR3 DNA. D genes are given only for firm matches. Clone size is given for some rows only: seen once, a few or many times, or a class if the clone is expanded.

J gene: TRBJ2-1; D gene: TRBD2; V gene: TRBV4-2; CDR3 length: 16; clone size: few; CDR3 protein: CASSQEPSGAYNEQFF; CDR3 DNA: TGTGCCAGCAGCCAAGAGCCTAGCGGAGCCTACAATGAGCAGTTCTTC
J gene: TRBJ2-1; D gene: NA; V gene: TRBV5-1; CDR3 length: 13; clone size: few; CDR3 protein: CASSNGLNNEQFF; CDR3 DNA: TGCGCCAGCAGCAACGGACTCAACAATGAGCAGTTCTTC
J gene: TRBJ1-2; D gene: TRBD1; V gene: TRBV5-8; CDR3 length: 16; clone size: NA; CDR3 protein: CASSYPGTVFNYGYTF; CDR3 DNA: TGTGCCAGCAGCTACCCTGGGACAGTTTTCAACTATGGCTACACCTTC
J gene: TRBJ2-7; D gene: NA; V gene: TRBV12-3/TRBV12-4; CDR3 length: 11; clone size: many; CDR3 protein: CASSLWYEQYF; CDR3 DNA: TGTGCCAGCAGTTTATGGTACGAGCAGTACTTC
J gene: TRBJ2-3; D gene: NA; V gene: TRBV20-1; CDR3 length: 14; clone size: NA; CDR3 protein: CSAKRSFYTDTQYF; CDR3 DNA: TGCAGTGCTAAACGTAGCTTTTATACAGATACGCAGTATTTT
J gene: TRBJ1-6; D gene: NA; V gene: TRBV27; CDR3 length: 19; clone size: NA; CDR3 protein: CASSLSFRPHGPNNSPLHF; CDR3 DNA: TGTGCCAGCAGTTTATCGTTTCGGCCACACGGGCCGAATAATTCACCCCTCCACTTT
J gene: TRBJ2-7; D gene: NA; V gene: TRBV12-3/TRBV12-4; CDR3 length: 15; clone size: many; CDR3 protein: CASSYGTYISYEQYF; CDR3 DNA: TGTGCCAGCAGTTACGGGACATATATCTCCTACGAGCAGTACTTC
J gene: TRBJ2-1; D gene: NA; V gene: TRBV5-1; CDR3 length: 17; clone size: NA; CDR3 protein: CASSLALDRITYNEQFF; CDR3 DNA: TGCGCCAGCAGCCTAGCTCTTGACAGGATTACCTACAATGAGCAGTTCTTC
J gene: TRBJ1-4; D gene: TRBD1; V gene: TRBV12-3/TRBV12-4; CDR3 length: 19; clone size: NA; CDR3 protein: CASSKTGGGQGPLNEKLFF; CDR3 DNA: TGTGCCAGCAGTAAAACCGGGGGGGGACAGGGGCCGTTAAATGAAAAACTGTTTTTT
J gene: TRBJ1-2; D gene: NA; V gene: TRBV4-1; CDR3 length: 14; clone size: few; CDR3 protein: CASSQGRGGYGYTF; CDR3 DNA: TGCGCCAGCAGCCAAGGAAGGGGAGGGTATGGCTACACCTTC
J gene: TRBJ2-5; D gene: TRBD2; V gene: TRBV4-2; CDR3 length: 16; clone size: NA; CDR3 protein: CASSQRLAGGLETQYF; CDR3 DNA: TGTGCCAGCAGCCAACGACTAGCGGGGGGGCTGGAGACCCAGTACTTC
J gene: TRBJ1-4; D gene: NA; V gene: TRBV5-1; CDR3 length: 16; clone size: NA; CDR3 protein: CASSVTGSAANEKLFF; CDR3 DNA: TGCGCCAGCAGCGTGACAGGCTCCGCGGCTAATGAAAAACTGTTTTTT
J gene: TRBJ1-2; D gene: NA; V gene: TRBV7-9; CDR3 length: 11; clone size: few; CDR3 protein: CASSTSDGYTF; CDR3 DNA: TGTGCCAGCAGCACGTCAGATGGCTACACCTTC
J gene: TRBJ2-1; D gene: TRBD2; V gene: TRBV20-1; CDR3 length: 17; clone size: NA; CDR3 protein: CSARVREGRGSYNEQFF; CDR3 DNA: TGCAGTGCTAGGGTGCGGGAGGGCCGGGGCTCCTACAATGAGCAGTTCTTC
J gene: TRBJ1-1; D gene: NA; V gene: TRBV11-1; CDR3 length: 15; clone size: once; CDR3 protein: CASSFPGPRNTEAFF; CDR3 DNA: TGTGCCAGCAGCTTCCCGGGACCCCGGAACACTGAAGCTTTCTTT